The next 13 T cell receptor beta chains were all read from a single sample in a study of T cells after yellow fever vaccination. TCRdb reprocessed the 5' RACE reads with MiXCR, giving one entry per CDR3 protein. Here the sample spans 150,000 or so distinct CDR3 sequences, roughly 8.8% being singletons. The sequencing used CD8+ T cells sorted from PBMCs, collected 45 days after the yellow fever booster vaccination. Source of these receptors: a man in his late teens or twenties who received the YFV17D yellow fever vaccine.

V usage is TRBV4-1 and J usage is TRBJ2-1; either TRBD1 or TRBD2 may fit D (5 bases each). The CDR3 has 15 residues. From germline, CDR1 is MGHRA and CDR2 YSYEKL. V was cut by 1 base and J by 0 bases, with 7 bases left in between. The CDR3 loop reads CASSQGDRSYNEQFF. The CDR3 nucleotides read TGCGCCAGCAGCCAAGGGGACCGCTCCTACAATGAGCAGTTCTTC.

There are many counts of this clonotype. This chain connects TRBV7-2 to TRBJ2-3; D ambiguous. V dropped 2 bases and J dropped 1 base, with 10 bases sitting between them. This CDR3 contains 15 residues. The V gene's germline CDR1 is SGHTA and CDR2 FQGNSA. Written as DNA, the CDR3 is TGTGCCAGCAGCTTATTCGGCGCGCGCACAGATACGCAGTATTTT. It specifies CASSLFGARTDTQYF. Based on the CDR3 plus reference TRBV7-2 and TRBJ2-3, the full variable domain is GAGVSQSPSNKVTEKGKDVELRCDPISGHTALYWYRQSLGQGLEFLIYFQGNSAPDKSGLPSDRFSAERTGGSVSTLTIQRTQQEDSAVYLCASSLFGARTDTQYFGPGTRLTVL.

This clonotype turned up a few times. The chain combines TRBV23-1 with TRBJ2-7, with a tentative D call TRBD1 (5 bases). TRBV23-1 is placed among ORFs of uncertain function. This CDR3 is 15 amino acids long. V gave up 7 bases and J gave up 0 bases, with 16 bases separating them. The CDR3 DNA is TGCGCCAGCAAGCACTCGACAGCTGGCTCCTACGAGCAGTACGTC. This gives the protein CASKHSTAGSYEQYV.

The chain joins TRBV4-3 to TRBJ2-3; no clear D. CDR1 is LGHNA, CDR2 YSLEER, per germline. V lost 0 bases and J 1 base, leaving 11 bases between the germline ends. The CDR3 totals 16 residues. CDR3 sequence: CASSQDWNGGTDTQYF. The CDR3 region has the DNA TGCGCCAGCAGCCAAGACTGGAATGGGGGCACAGATACGCAGTATTTT.

Ten or more counts support this clonotype. The V and J genes are TRBV5-1 and TRBJ2-3; D uncertain. The CDR3 is made up of 17 amino acids. Germline V gives CDR1 SGHRS, CDR2 YFSETQ. The V end was cut by 3 bases, the J end by 2 bases, with 19 bases between. The CDR3 spells CASSSTGSSTFTDTQYF. CDR3 bases: TGCGCCAGCAGCTCAACCGGGTCCTCAACCTTCACAGATACGCAGTATTTT.

This clonotype was counted ten times or more. The chain joins TRBV7-2 to TRBJ1-2; D gene unclear. This CDR3 has 13 residues. Germline values: CDR1 SGHTA, CDR2 FQGNSA. The ends were cut back, 1 base at V and 1 base at J, with 4 bases in the middle. CDR3 sequence (DNA): TGTGCCAGCAGCTTAGACCTTAACTATGGCTACACCTTC. This encodes CASSLDLNYGYTF.

The CDR3 loop is CSAATSGGLETQYF. The DNA for the CDR3 is TGCAGTGCAGCAACTAGCGGGGGCTTGGAGACCCAGTACTTC. J is TRBJ2-5 and V is TRBV20-1; 11 bases fit TRBD2. The CDR3 is 14 residues long. Trimming took 6 bases from V and 5 from J; bases not matched to a gene: 8. CDR1 DFQATT and CDR2 SNEGSKA come from the germline V gene (reference sequence).

V gene TRBV3-1 combines with J gene TRBJ2-5, with 9 bases lining up with TRBD1. Germline trimming cut 3 bases from V and 4 bases from J; bases unmatched to any gene: 9. The CDR3 covers 16 residues. Germline V CDR1 and CDR2: LGHDT, YNNKEL (reference sequence). Here the CDR3 DNA reads TGTGCCAGCAGCCATTACCGGGACAGGGAAGGAGAGACCCAGTACTTC. Protein: CASSHYRDREGETQYF.

J is TRBJ2-2 and V is TRBV12-3 or TRBV12-4; D gene ambiguous. Trimming removed 6 bases at V and 4 bases at J, with 9 bases between. The CDR3 spans 13 residues. CDR3 sequence reads: CASRPPGTGELFF. The CDR3 bases are TGTGCCAGCAGGCCGCCGGGCACCGGGGAGCTGTTTTTT.

There are many counts of this clonotype. The rearrangement links TRBV4-1 to TRBJ1-5; D ambiguous. From germline, CDR1 is MGHRA and CDR2 YSYEKL. The CDR3 totals 16 residues. V was cut by 0 bases and J by 1 base, with 10 bases left in between. The DNA for the CDR3 is TGCGCCAGCAGCCAAGACGCGGTCCGGAGCAATCAGCCCCAGCATTTT. Amino acid sequence: CASSQDAVRSNQPQHF.

This clonotype was seen more than once but under ten times. The rearrangement joins TRBV20-1 to TRBJ2-5, with TRBD2 matching 7 bases. V shed 3 bases, J shed 4 bases, and the junction held 14 bases outside the gene matches. Per the germline V gene, CDR1 is DFQATT and CDR2 is SNEGSKA (reference sequence). The CDR3 covers 16 residues. This chain's CDR3 is CSASDSLADIGETQYF. The CDR3, as DNA: TGCAGTGCTAGTGATTCGCTAGCGGATATCGGAGAGACCCAGTACTTC.

The rearrangement uses TRBV6-2 or TRBV6-3 and TRBJ2-7; the D gene is possibly TRBD2 (5 bases). V lost 3 bases and J lost 5, with 20 bases in between. Germline values: CDR1 MNHEY, CDR2 SVGEGT. The CDR3 is made up of 16 amino acids. The DNA of the CDR3 is TGTGCCAGCAGTTATGAGAACAGTTTGGAGGTGGACGAGCAGTACTTC. Translating gives CASSYENSLEVDEQYF.

Ten or more counts support this clonotype. This chain links TRBV9 with TRBJ1-1, with a tentative D call TRBD1 (6 bases). Trimming removed 7 bases from V and 3 bases from J, with 16 bases in between. The CDR3 extends over 14 amino acids. Per the germline V gene, CDR1 is SGDLS and CDR2 is YYNGEE. The CDR3 coding sequence is TGTGCCAGCGGAAAAGGGGGGGCAGACACTGAAGCTTTCTTT. It codes for CASGKGGADTEAFF.